The text below deals with one T cell receptor (beta chain). The trim removed 2 bases at V and 4 bases at J, leaving 7 bases unmatched. The CDR3 covers 16 residues. The germline gives CDR1 SGHTA, CDR2 FQGNSA. These data are taken from a study of PD-L1 blockade in urothelial cancer. Across the study: About 85% of the roughly 30 patients were males with bladder-origin urothelial cancer. Analysis of blood occurred 3 weeks (second dose) and 6 weeks after treatment start. A median blood sample held about 150,000 T cells and around 80,000 unique TCRs.

Noted time point: pretreatment peripheral blood. Synthetic TCR analog templates were added to each PCR reaction. TCRdb keeps only in-frame clones here, not all; method: immunoSEQ multiplex PCR. The sample lists about 52,000 clones, around 75% seen once, with about 4.1% in the top ten. The clonotype comes from a man in his sixties or seventies with urothelial cancer. The source was PBMCs, collected around atezolizumab (anti-PD-L1) treatment. The chain joins TRBV7-2 to TRBJ1-2; TRBD1 agrees at 10 bases. CDR3 region: CASSLTIRTGGYGYTF. The CDR3 nucleotides are TGTGCCAGCAGCTTAACGATCCGGACAGGGGGCTATGGCTACACCTTC.